Below are 29 T cell receptor beta chains sequenced from a single sample in a study of blood T cell repertoires in COVID-19. TCRdb keeps only in-frame clones here, not all; method: immunoSEQ multiplex PCR. The sample contains 490,000 or so clones, about 88% of which appear only once. The sequenced sample consisted of PBMCs or T cells enriched from blood (not recorded which). These receptors all stem from a woman aged 55-70 years who had recovered from COVID-19.

The chain carries TRBV19 and TRBJ1-2; maybe TRBD1 (5 bases). V was clipped by 9 bases and J by 3 bases, with 14 bases between them. The CDR3 covers 13 residues. CDR1 is LNHDA and CDR2 is SQIVND in the germline V gene (reference sequence). This CDR3 is CASKKGNDYGYTF. The CDR3 nucleotides read TGTGCCAGCAAAAAGGGGAATGACTATGGCTACACCTTC. Based on the CDR3 plus reference TRBV19 and TRBJ1-2, the full variable domain is DGGITQSPKYLFRKEGQNVTLSCEQNLNHDAMYWYRQDPGQGLRLIYYSQIVNDFQKGDIAEGYSVSREKKESFPLTVTSAQKNPTAFYLCASKKGNDYGYTFGSGTRLTVV.

The chain links TRBV2 to TRBJ2-2, with TRBD1 matching over 7 bases. The germline V gene encodes CDR1 SNHLY and CDR2 FYNNEI. V gave up 6 bases and J gave up 0 bases; unmatched junction bases: 7. The CDR3 length is 16 residues. The CDR3 here is CASSEKDRTNTGELFF. CDR3 DNA: TGTGCCAGCAGCGAAAAGGACAGGACGAACACCGGGGAGCTGTTTTTT.

J is TRBJ1-5 and V is TRBV6-4; D is perhaps TRBD1 (6 bases). Trimming removed 9 bases from V and 1 base from J, with 19 bases in between. Germline CDR1 reads MRHNA; CDR2 reads SNTAGT. CDR3 length: 16 residues. CDR3 loop: CASTILPGASNQPQHF. The CDR3 nucleotides read TGTGCCAGTACCATCCTCCCAGGGGCGAGCAATCAGCCCCAGCATTTT.

With respect to this clone: Other DNA sequences in the sample encode the same CDR3. The genes are TRBV30 and TRBJ1-1; D ambiguous. Trimming cost V 0 bases and J 1 base, with 9 bases left between them. The germline V gene encodes CDR1 GTSNPN and CDR2 SVGIG (reference sequence). The CDR3 consists of 14 residues. The DNA of the CDR3 is TGTGCCTGGAGTGTAAGGTCAGGGAACACTGAAGCTTTCTTT. Encoded protein: CAWSVRSGNTEAFF.

This clone was recorded once. This chain connects TRBV5-1 to TRBJ2-1, with D possibly being TRBD2 (5 bases). CDR3 length: 14 amino acids. Deletions cut 4 bases from V and 8 bases from J, with 16 bases between. CDR1 is SGHRS, CDR2 YFSETQ, per germline. The CDR3 DNA reads as TGCGCCAGCAGCGCGGACTCGGTGAGGGATGAGCAGTTCTTC. Amino acids: CASSADSVRDEQFF.

The chain employs TRBV5-1 and TRBJ2-1, with D perhaps TRBD1 (5 bases). CDR1 and CDR2 from the germline V gene are SGHRS and YFSETQ. The CDR3 is made up of 14 amino acids. Trimming pared 5 bases from V and 4 bases from J, leaving 13 bases between. The CDR3 sequence is CASSLQELYNEQFF. DNA for the CDR3: TGCGCCAGCAGTCTACAGGAGCTTTACAATGAGCAGTTCTTC.

V is TRBV12-3 or TRBV12-4 and J is TRBJ2-7, with D maybe TRBD1 (5 bases). The CDR3 is 13 residues long. V was cut by 4 bases and J by 3 bases, with 10 bases left in between. CDR3: CASSSSGIYEQYV. Here the CDR3 DNA reads TGTGCCAGCAGTTCCTCAGGGATCTACGAGCAGTACGTC.

The rearrangement joins TRBV28 to TRBJ1-1; D ambiguous. V lost 7 bases and J 5 bases, leaving 14 bases between the germline ends. CDR3 length: 13 amino acids. The germline V gene has CDR1 MDHEN and CDR2 SYDVKM. CDR3 in amino acids: CASNPSGRTEAFF. The CDR3 nucleotides are TGTGCCAGCAATCCTTCGGGTCGAACTGAAGCTTTCTTT. Together with reference TRBV28 and TRBJ1-1, the CDR3 gives the full variable domain: DVKVTQSSRYLVKRTGEKVFLECVQDMDHENMFWYRQDPGLGLRLIYFSYDVKMKEKGDIPEGYSVSREKKERFSLILESASTNQTSMYLCASNPSGRTEAFFGQGTRLTVV.

The V gene is TRBV10-3, the J gene TRBJ2-2; the D is unclear. The V end lost 10 bases, the J end lost 6 bases, and 15 bases lay between the germline ends. Germline V gene lookup returns CDR1 ENHRY and CDR2 SYGVKD. CDR3 length: 13 residues. Here the CDR3 reads CATGDQLAGELFF. Written as DNA, the CDR3 is TGTGCCACCGGAGACCAACTTGCCGGGGAGCTGTTTTTT.

The chain couples TRBV2 to TRBJ1-3, with 7 bases lining up with TRBD1. J was trimmed by 0 bases and V by 7 bases; bases with no gene match: 3. The CDR3 totals 14 residues. CDR1 SNHLY and CDR2 FYNNEI come from the germline V gene. The CDR3 sequence: CASTDRLSGNTIYF. For the CDR3, the DNA is TGTGCCAGCACGGACAGGCTCTCTGGAAACACCATATATTTT. The full variable domain, in which reference TRBV2 and TRBJ1-3 provide the parts outside the CDR3, is EPEVTQTPSHQVTQMGQEVILRCVPISNHLYFYWYRQILGQKVEFLVSFYNNEISEKSEIFDDQFSVERPDGSNFTLKIRSTKLEDSAMYFCASTDRLSGNTIYFGEGSWLTVV.

Only a few counts were recorded for this clone. The chain uses TRBV19 and TRBJ1-1, with 8 nucleotides matching TRBD1. Germline V CDR1 and CDR2: LNHDA, SQIVND (reference sequence). The CDR3 is made up of 16 amino acids. V lost 9 bases and J lost 1; bases outside the gene matches: 13. CDR3: CASSGAGGGGNTEAFF. CDR3 in DNA: TGTGCCAGCTCTGGGGCAGGGGGCGGCGGGAACACTGAAGCTTTCTTT.

The chain is built from TRBV6-2 or TRBV6-3 and TRBJ1-5; D is unresolved. Trimming cost V 0 bases and J 5 bases, with 11 bases left between them. The CDR3 sequence is 15 residues long. The V gene's germline CDR1 is MNHEY and CDR2 SVGEGT. The CDR3 loop reads CASSYSRQLHQPQHF. CDR3 sequence (DNA): TGTGCCAGCAGTTACTCGAGGCAGCTTCATCAGCCCCAGCATTTT.

The V gene is TRBV2, the J gene TRBJ2-7; weak D call: TRBD1 (5 bases). This CDR3 is built from 11 residues. Germline CDR1 reads SNHLY; CDR2 reads FYNNEI. V was trimmed by 4 bases and J by 6 bases, leaving 7 bases between them. CDR3: CASSARGEQYF. CDR3 nucleotide sequence: TGTGCCAGCAGTGCAAGGGGCGAGCAGTACTTC.

The gene calls are TRBV10-2 and TRBJ1-1; maybe TRBD1 (6 bases). Germline CDR1 and CDR2: WSHSY and SAAADI. The CDR3 contains 14 residues. Between the trimmed V and J ends, which lost 7 bases and 2 bases, there was a span of 14 bases. In DNA, the CDR3 is TGCGCCAGCATGGTGGACAGATTTAACACTGAAGCTTTCTTT. It translates to CASMVDRFNTEAFF.

The chain employs TRBV6-5 and TRBJ1-2, with TRBD1 matching 11 bases. CDR1 MNHEY and CDR2 SVGAGI come from the germline V gene. The CDR3 sequence is 15 residues long. V shed 4 bases, J shed 1 base, and the junction held 2 bases outside the gene matches. The CDR3 loop is CASSFGTGGNYGYTF. DNA for the CDR3: TGTGCCAGCAGTTTCGGGACAGGGGGTAACTATGGCTACACCTTC.

The sample holds one count of this clone. The chain uses TRBV7-2 and TRBJ1-2; tentatively, D is TRBD1 (5 bases). This CDR3 is 14 amino acids long. CDR1 is SGHTA, CDR2 FQGNSA, per germline. The V and J ends lost 5 bases and 7 bases respectively, with 17 bases between them. The CDR3 DNA reads as TGTGCCAGCAGCCCGAAACCTTTGACAGTTGGCTACACCTTC. As protein: CASSPKPLTVGYTF.

In this sample, this clone turned up once. The rearrangement links TRBV7-2 to TRBJ1-5; 9 bases match TRBD1. This CDR3 has 15 residues. CDR1 and CDR2 from the germline V gene are SGHTA and FQGNSA. The junction had 4 bases not matched to a gene; V was cut back by 5 bases and J by 2 bases. Here the CDR3 reads CASSPDRGRNQPQHF. DNA of the CDR3: TGTGCCAGCAGCCCGGACAGGGGTCGCAATCAGCCCCAGCATTTT. The entire variable domain, with the rest obtained from reference TRBV7-2 and TRBJ1-5, is as follows: GAGVSQSPSNKVTEKGKDVELRCDPISGHTALYWYRQSLGQGLEFLIYFQGNSAPDKSGLPSDRFSAERTGGSVSTLTIQRTQQEDSAVYLCASSPDRGRNQPQHFGDGTRLSIL.

The V call is TRBV6-5, the J call TRBJ2-3, with 7 bases aligning to TRBD2. The germline CDR1 and CDR2 sequences are MNHEY and SVGAGI. CDR3 size: 15 residues. V trimming: 2 bases; J trimming: 6 bases; junction bases outside the gene matches: 8. The CDR3 DNA sequence: TGTGCCAGCAGTTACGGAGGACTAGTCTCTGATACGCAGTATTTT. This translates into CASSYGGLVSDTQYF.

This clone was seen a handful of times. This chain links TRBV5-1 with TRBJ2-7; TRBD1 agrees at 9 bases. In germline, CDR1 is SGHRS, CDR2 YFSETQ. This CDR3 is built from 14 residues. V lost 2 bases and J lost 3; bases outside the gene matches: 3. CDR3 bases: TGCGCCAGCAGCTTTGGGACAGGGAACTACGAGCAGTACTTC. Its translation is CASSFGTGNYEQYF.

V gene TRBV24-1 combines with J gene TRBJ1-1, with 8 positions matching TRBD1. The CDR3 is 14 residues long. Germline CDR1 is KGHDR and CDR2 is SFDVKD. Trimming took 4 bases from V and 7 from J; bases not matched to a gene: 7. The CDR3 protein is CATSDPDREYEAFF. CDR3 nucleotide sequence: TGTGCCACCAGTGACCCGGACAGGGAATATGAAGCTTTCTTT.

This clone has just a few counts. This chain connects TRBV9 to TRBJ1-3, with D hard to call. CDR1 is SGDLS and CDR2 is YYNGEE in the germline V gene. V lost 3 bases to trimming and J lost 0 bases, with 7 bases between them. The CDR3 runs 14 residues. The DNA for the CDR3 is TGTGCCAGCAGCGACCTAAACTCTGGAAACACCATATATTTT. Translation gives CASSDLNSGNTIYF.

This chain joins TRBV4-1 and TRBJ1-4, with D maybe TRBD1 (6 bases). CDR1 is MGHRA and CDR2 is YSYEKL in the germline V gene. This CDR3 has 19 residues. Trimming removed 0 bases at V and 0 bases at J, with 17 bases between. CDR3 region: CASSQESKGHRATNEKLFF. Here the CDR3 DNA reads TGCGCCAGCAGCCAAGAGAGTAAGGGACACCGTGCAACTAATGAAAAACTGTTTTTT.

The V and J genes are TRBV5-1 and TRBJ2-1, with D possibly being TRBD1 (5 bases). The germline V and J ends were trimmed by 8 bases and 8 bases, with 20 bases remaining between them. This CDR3 has 14 amino acids. In germline, CDR1 is SGHRS, CDR2 YFSETQ. The CDR3 DNA follows: TGCGCCAGTTCCCAGAGTGAGTCAGGGCATGAGCAGTTCTTC. Translated: CASSQSESGHEQFF.

V usage is TRBV18 and J usage is TRBJ1-2, with 10 bases identical to TRBD1. With 3 bases clipped from V and 4 bases from J, the junction kept 11 bases outside the gene matches. CDR3 length: 17 residues. Germline CDR1 reads KGHSH; CDR2 reads LQKENI. The chain's CDR3 is CASSPSAGQGVTYGYTF. The DNA of the CDR3 is TGTGCCAGCTCACCCTCAGCAGGACAGGGGGTAACCTATGGCTACACCTTC.

This chain links TRBV3-1 (or the pseudogene TRBV3-2) with TRBJ2-2, with TRBD1 identical over 8 bases. The CDR3 length is 16 residues. V gave up 4 bases and J gave up 5 bases; unmatched junction bases: 9. The germline V gene encodes CDR1 LGHDT and CDR2 YNNKEL (reference sequence). CDR3 DNA sequence: TGTGCCAGCAGCCCGGTTGGACAGGGCGGGACCGGGGAGCTGTTTTTT. Translating it yields CASSPVGQGGTGELFF.

The chain links TRBV29-1 to TRBJ2-1, with 12 bases matching TRBD2. Per germline, CDR1 SQVTM and CDR2 ANQGSEA. This CDR3 contains 14 residues. The V and J ends lost 7 bases and 4 bases, in that order; junction bases with no gene match: 5. CDR3 in amino acids: CSARLAGAYNEQFF. The CDR3, as DNA: TGCAGCGCCCGACTAGCGGGGGCTTACAATGAGCAGTTCTTC.

The count of this clone is one. This chain uses TRBV5-5 with TRBJ1-1; D may be TRBD1 (6 bases). Trimming shortened V by 4 bases and J by 1 base, and 8 bases separated the two germline ends. CDR1 and CDR2 from the germline V gene are SGHKS and YYEKEE (reference sequence). The CDR3 is made up of 13 amino acids. CDR3 nucleotides: TGTGCCAGCAGCACACAGGGGAACACTGAAGCTTTCTTT. Translated, it gives CASSTQGNTEAFF.

The genes are TRBV5-1 and TRBJ2-7, with D tentatively TRBD1 (5 bases). This CDR3 spans 16 amino acids. V lost 1 base and J 0 bases, leaving 14 bases between the germline ends. Germline CDR1 is SGHRS and CDR2 is YFSETQ. The CDR3 region has the DNA TGCGCCAGCAGCTTGTATGGGGCTTCAAGCTCCTACGAGCAGTACTTC. This codes for CASSLYGASSSYEQYF.

This chain uses TRBV2 with TRBJ2-5; the match to TRBD1 covers 7 bases. The CDR3 runs to 16 residues. Trimming cost V 8 bases and J 1 base; bases outside gene matches: 13. Germline CDR1 reads SNHLY; CDR2 reads FYNNEI. The CDR3 here is CASVRATGQIQETQYF. The CDR3 DNA is TGTGCCAGCGTGAGGGCGACAGGGCAGATCCAAGAGACCCAGTACTTC.